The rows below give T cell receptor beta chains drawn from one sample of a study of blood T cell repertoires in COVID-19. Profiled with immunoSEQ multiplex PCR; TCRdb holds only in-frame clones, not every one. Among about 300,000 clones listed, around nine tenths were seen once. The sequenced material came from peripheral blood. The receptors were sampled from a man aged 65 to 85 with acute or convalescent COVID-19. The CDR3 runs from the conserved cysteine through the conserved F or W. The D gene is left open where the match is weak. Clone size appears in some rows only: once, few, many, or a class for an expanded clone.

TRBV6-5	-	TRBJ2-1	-	CASSQRGGEQFF	TGTGCCAGCAGCCAACGGGGAGGTGAGCAGTTCTTC
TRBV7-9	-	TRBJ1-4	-	CASSPRRDNEKLFF	TGTGCCAGCAGCCCAAGGCGGGACAATGAAAAACTGTTTTTT
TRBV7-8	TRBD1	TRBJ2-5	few	CASSGSLGGRQETQYF	TGTGCCAGCAGCGGCAGCCTAGGGGGCCGACAAGAGACCCAGTACTTC
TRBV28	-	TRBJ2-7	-	CASSSLFHEQYF	TGTGCCAGCAGTTCTCTGTTCCACGAGCAGTACTTC
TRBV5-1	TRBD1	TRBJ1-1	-	CASRAGGGKNTEAFF	TGCGCCAGCAGGGCAGGGGGCGGGAAGAACACTGAAGCTTTCTTT
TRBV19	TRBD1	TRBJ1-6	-	CASSSNGQGDSPLHF	TGTGCCAGTAGTTCAAACGGACAGGGCGATTCACCCCTCCACTTT
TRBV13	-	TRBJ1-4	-	CASSTRQWGANEKLFF	TGTGCCAGCAGCACGAGGCAGTGGGGGGCTAATGAAAAACTGTTTTTT
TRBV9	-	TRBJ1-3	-	CASSVDWSSGNTIYF	TGTGCCAGCAGCGTAGACTGGAGCTCTGGAAACACCATATATTTT
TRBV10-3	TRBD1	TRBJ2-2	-	CAISESGQGRNTGELFF	TGTGCCATCAGTGAGTCCGGACAGGGTAGAAACACCGGGGAGCTGTTTTTT
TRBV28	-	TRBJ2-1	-	CASHTPRAEQFF	TGTGCCAGCCATACTCCCAGGGCTGAGCAGTTCTTC
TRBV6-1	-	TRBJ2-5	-	CASSEVAGNNPFWETQYF	TGTGCCAGCAGTGAAGTTGCGGGGAACAATCCTTTCTGGGAGACCCAGTACTTC
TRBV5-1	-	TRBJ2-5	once	CASSLGRETQYF	TGCGCCAGCAGCTTGGGCAGGGAGACCCAGTACTTC
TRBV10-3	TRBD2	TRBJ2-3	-	CGSNLGGKKDTQYF	TGTGGCTCGAATCTGGGGGGGAAGAAAGATACGCAGTATTTT
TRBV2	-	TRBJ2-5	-	CASSLGVETQYF	TGTGCCAGCAGTTTAGGGGTTGAGACCCAGTACTTC
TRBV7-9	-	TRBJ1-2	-	CASSLVPLLIGVDYGYTF	TGTGCCAGCAGCTTAGTACCCCTGTTAATCGGGGTGGACTATGGCTACACCTTC
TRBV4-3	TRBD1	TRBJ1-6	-	CASSPDRAGDSPLHF	TGCGCCAGCAGTCCCGACAGGGCAGGGGATTCACCCCTCCACTTT
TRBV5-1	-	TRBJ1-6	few	CASSVGQPNSPLHF	TGCGCCAGCAGCGTCGGACAGCCAAATTCACCCCTCCACTTT
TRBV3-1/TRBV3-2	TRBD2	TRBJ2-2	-	CASSRAGGTGELFF	TGTGCCAGCAGCCGGGCGGGGGGCACCGGGGAGCTGTTTTTT
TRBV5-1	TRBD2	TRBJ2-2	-	CASAEIAGGPSTGELFF	TGCGCCAGCGCCGAGATCGCGGGGGGGCCTAGCACCGGGGAGCTGTTTTTT
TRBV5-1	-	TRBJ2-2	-	CASSLVAGSGGELFF	TGCGCCAGCAGCTTGGTGGCGGGGTCTGGCGGGGAGCTGTTTTTT
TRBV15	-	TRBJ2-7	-	CATSRDRGTSYEQYF	TGTGCCACCAGCAGAGATAGGGGTACCTCCTACGAGCAGTACTTC
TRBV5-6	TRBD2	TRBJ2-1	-	CASSLVLAGGDEQFF	TGTGCCAGCAGCTTGGTCCTAGCGGGAGGGGATGAGCAGTTCTTC
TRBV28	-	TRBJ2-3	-	CASTLVVDTQYF	TGTGCCAGCACCCTAGTGGTGGATACGCAGTATTTT
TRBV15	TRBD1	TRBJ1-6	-	CATSERQGPGSPLHF	TGTGCCACCAGCGAACGACAGGGGCCGGGTTCACCCCTCCACTTT
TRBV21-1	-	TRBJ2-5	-	CASSKKRGRETQYF	TGTGCCAGCAGCAAAAAAAGGGGGCGGGAGACCCAGTACTTC
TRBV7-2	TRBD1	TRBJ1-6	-	CASTLTGANSPLHF	TGTGCCAGCACTCTGACAGGGGCTAATTCACCCCTCCACTTT
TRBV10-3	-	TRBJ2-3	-	CAISQGGANTQYF	TGTGCCATCAGTCAGGGCGGGGCTAATACGCAGTATTTT
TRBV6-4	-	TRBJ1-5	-	CASSEEFDQPQHF	TGTGCCAGCAGTGAAGAGTTTGATCAGCCCCAGCATTTT
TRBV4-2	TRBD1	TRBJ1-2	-	CASSQGVDRGQANYGYTF	TGTGCCAGCAGCCAGGGGGTGGACAGGGGGCAAGCTAACTATGGCTACACCTTC
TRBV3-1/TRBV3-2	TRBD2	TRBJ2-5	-	CASSSGTSGKETQYF	TGTGCCAGCAGCTCTGGGACTAGCGGGAAAGAGACCCAGTACTTC
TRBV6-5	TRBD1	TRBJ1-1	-	CASSYGTANTEAFF	TGTGCCAGCAGTTACGGGACAGCAAACACTGAAGCTTTCTTT
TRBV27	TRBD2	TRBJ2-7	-	CASSLDLEASGRHQYF	TGTGCCAGCAGTTTGGACCTGGAGGCTAGCGGGAGGCATCAGTACTTC
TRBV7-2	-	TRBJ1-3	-	CASSLGGSLSGNTIYF	TGTGCCAGCAGCTTAGGAGGCTCACTCTCTGGAAACACCATATATTTT
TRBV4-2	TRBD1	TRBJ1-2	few	CASSQPQGGPDGYTF	TGTGCCAGCAGCCAGCCACAGGGGGGGCCTGATGGCTACACCTTC
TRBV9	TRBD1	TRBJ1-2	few	CASSASTGGYGYTF	TGTGCCAGCAGCGCGTCAACAGGGGGTTATGGCTACACCTTC
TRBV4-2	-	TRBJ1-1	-	CASSQETVGGTEAFF	TGTGCCAGCAGCCAAGAGACAGTCGGGGGCACTGAAGCTTTCTTT
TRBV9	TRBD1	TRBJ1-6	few	CASSVAGGLSPLHF	TGTGCCAGCAGCGTAGCAGGGGGACTGTCACCCCTCCACTTT
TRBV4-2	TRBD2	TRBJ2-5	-	CASSQVGTSGGFGQETQYF	TGTGCCAGCAGCCAAGTAGGGACTAGCGGGGGGTTCGGGCAAGAGACCCAGTACTTC
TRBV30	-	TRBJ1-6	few	CAWSALNSYNSPLHF	TGTGCCTGGAGTGCGTTAAACTCCTATAATTCACCCCTCCACTTT
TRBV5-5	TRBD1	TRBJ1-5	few	CASSLGTGLNQPQHF	TGTGCCAGCAGCCTGGGGACAGGCCTCAATCAGCCCCAGCATTTT